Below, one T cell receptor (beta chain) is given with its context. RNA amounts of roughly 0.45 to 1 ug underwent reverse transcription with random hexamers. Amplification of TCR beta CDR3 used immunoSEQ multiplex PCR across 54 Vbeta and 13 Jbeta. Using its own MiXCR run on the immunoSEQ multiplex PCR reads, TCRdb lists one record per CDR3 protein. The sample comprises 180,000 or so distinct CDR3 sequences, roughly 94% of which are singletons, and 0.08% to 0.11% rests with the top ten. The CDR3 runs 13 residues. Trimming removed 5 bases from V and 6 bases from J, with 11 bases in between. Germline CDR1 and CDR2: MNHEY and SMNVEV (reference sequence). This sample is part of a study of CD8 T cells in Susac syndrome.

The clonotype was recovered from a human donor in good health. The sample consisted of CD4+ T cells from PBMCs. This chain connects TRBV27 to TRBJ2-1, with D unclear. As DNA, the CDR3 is TGTGCCAGCAGTCAGCCTCTCACCAATGAGCAGTTCTTC. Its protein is CASSQPLTNEQFF.